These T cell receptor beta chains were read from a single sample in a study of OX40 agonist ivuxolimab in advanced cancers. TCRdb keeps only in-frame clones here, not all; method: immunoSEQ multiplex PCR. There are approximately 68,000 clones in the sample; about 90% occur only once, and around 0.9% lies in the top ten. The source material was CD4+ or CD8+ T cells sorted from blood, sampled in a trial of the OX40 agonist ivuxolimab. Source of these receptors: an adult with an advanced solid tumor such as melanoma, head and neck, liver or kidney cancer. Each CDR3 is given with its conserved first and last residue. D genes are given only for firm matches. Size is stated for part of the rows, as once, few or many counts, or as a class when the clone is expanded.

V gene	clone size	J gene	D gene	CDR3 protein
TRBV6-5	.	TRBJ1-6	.	CASSAGPYNSPLHF
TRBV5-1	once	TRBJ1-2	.	CASSLLAGRVNYGYTF
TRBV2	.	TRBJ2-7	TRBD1	CASSLDRLLLKQYF
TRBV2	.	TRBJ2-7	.	CASRDFYEQYF
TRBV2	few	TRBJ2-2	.	CASSRQEPNTGELFF
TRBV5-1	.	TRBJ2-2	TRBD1	CASSSPGQLSTGELFF
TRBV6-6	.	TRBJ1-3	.	CASSYDAVSGNTIYF
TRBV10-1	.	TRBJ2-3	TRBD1	CASSDWDSRTDTQYF
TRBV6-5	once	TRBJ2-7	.	CASTQRGDSYEQYF
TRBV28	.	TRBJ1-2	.	CASGRGTSNYGYTF
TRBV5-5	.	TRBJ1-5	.	CASSFGRASNQPQHF
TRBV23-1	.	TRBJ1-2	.	CASPKVSGHYGYTF
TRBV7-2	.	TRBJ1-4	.	CASSRTENEKLFF
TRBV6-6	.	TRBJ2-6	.	CASSRVSGANVLTF
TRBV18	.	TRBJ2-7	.	CASSPGAEHYEQYF
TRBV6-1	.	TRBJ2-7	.	CASRGAGRYEQYF
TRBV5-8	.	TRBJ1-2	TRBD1	CASSRDRGLDYGYTF
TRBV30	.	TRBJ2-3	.	CASRGDTQYF
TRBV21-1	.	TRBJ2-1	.	CASRYWTGHDEQFF
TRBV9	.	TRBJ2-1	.	CASSIRVGANEQFF
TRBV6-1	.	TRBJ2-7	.	CASSSDYEQYF
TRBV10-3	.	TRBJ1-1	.	CAISDGQMNTEAFF
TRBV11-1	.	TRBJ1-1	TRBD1	CASSRTGPNTEAFF
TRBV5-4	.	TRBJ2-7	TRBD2	CASSPRTSGREGEQYF
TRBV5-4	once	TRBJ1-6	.	CASSLDLNSPLHF
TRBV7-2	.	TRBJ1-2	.	CASSAGSDGYTF
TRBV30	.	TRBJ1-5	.	CAWSGSVGQPQHF
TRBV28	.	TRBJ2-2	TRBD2	CASRTSGLTGELFF
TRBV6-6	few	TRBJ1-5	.	CASSSTLQPQHF
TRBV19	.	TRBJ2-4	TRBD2	CASSGLAGAKNIQYF
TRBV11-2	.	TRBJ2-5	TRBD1	CASSLETGVAETQYF
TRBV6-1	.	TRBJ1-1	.	CASTYLTLNTEAFF
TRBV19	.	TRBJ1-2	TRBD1	CASSIYNEGADPYNGYTF
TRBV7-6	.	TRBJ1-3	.	CASSYGTHSGNTIYF
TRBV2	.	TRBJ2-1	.	CASSDARTTLAYNEQFF
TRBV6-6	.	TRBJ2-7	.	CASSYVRGEQYF
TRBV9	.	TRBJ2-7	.	CASSVHAAPGYEQYF
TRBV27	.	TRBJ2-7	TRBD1	CASSSRPDRSSYEQYF
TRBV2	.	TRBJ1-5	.	CASSEQGLVGQPQHF
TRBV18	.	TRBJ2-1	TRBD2	CASSEMEGGDQFF
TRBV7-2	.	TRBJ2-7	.	CASSVQRDYEQYF
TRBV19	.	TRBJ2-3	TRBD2	CASSRGGGADTQYF
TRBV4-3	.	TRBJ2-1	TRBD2	CASSQDGLAGANEQFF
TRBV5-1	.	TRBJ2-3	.	CASSLASDWPDTQYF
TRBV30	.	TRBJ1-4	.	CALYHAKLFF
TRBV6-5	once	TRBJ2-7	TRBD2	CASSNRLAPKDEQYF
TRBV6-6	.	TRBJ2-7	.	CASSYSPAGQYEQYF
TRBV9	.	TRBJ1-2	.	CASSASGFTLHGYTF
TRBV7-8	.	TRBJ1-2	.	CASSTQSSFGYGYTF
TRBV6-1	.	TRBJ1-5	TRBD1	CASSGTANQPQHF